The rows below give T cell receptor beta chains drawn from one sample of a study of vaccination and CD4 T cells after COVID-19. TCRdb re-called the PCR reads through MiXCR, storing one row per CDR3 protein. The sample records about 25,000 distinct CDR3 sequences, approximately 40% being singletons. What these receptors recognize is not known. Sequencing used CD4+ T cells from blood, cultured in vitro. The source of these receptors is a human donor who had recovered from COVID-19. Each CDR3 is given with its conserved first and last residue. Clone size is not always given. Where it is, it says once, few, many or a class for expanded clones.

CASRIRGGETQYF,TRBJ2-5,.,TRBV10-2
CSAGVDSTYEQYF,TRBJ2-7,.,TRBV20-1
CASSKPTGLGSPLHF,TRBJ1-6,.,TRBV2
CASSERASRGVIDNSPLHF,TRBJ1-6,few,TRBV6-1
CASRVPYQETQYF,TRBJ2-5,.,TRBV19
CASSTMTNSPLHF,TRBJ1-6,.,TRBV7-9
CSARKWAGVGDTQYF,TRBJ2-3,few,TRBV20-1
CASGSTGDRYYGYTF,TRBJ1-2,few,TRBV27
CATSDTGSYNEQFF,TRBJ2-1,.,TRBV24-1
CASRQTGASYEQYF,TRBJ2-7,.,TRBV6-1
CASTTTGGRDTEAFF,TRBJ1-1,.,TRBV6-1
CASSPDGTSYNEQFF,TRBJ2-1,.,TRBV7-2
CASSVAGGSWNEQFF,TRBJ2-1,.,TRBV2
CASSLVLAGGSYEQYF,TRBJ2-7,.,TRBV5-4
CASSTPRGVITNEKLFF,TRBJ1-4,.,TRBV28
CASRDRADTQYF,TRBJ2-3,.,TRBV2
CATSRGTGNTEAFF,TRBJ1-1,few,TRBV15
CASTEGGQGNYEQYF,TRBJ2-7,.,TRBV6-1
CASSLGVRSSTDTQYF,TRBJ2-3,.,TRBV7-2
CASSEYKGQGLADEQYF,TRBJ2-7,.,TRBV25-1
CASSLDGGGAETQYF,TRBJ2-5,.,TRBV5-5
CASRDGDRGRNGANVLTF,TRBJ2-6,few,TRBV10-2
CSAPRGVYYNEQFF,TRBJ2-1,few,TRBV20-1
CASSLTQGANYGYTF,TRBJ1-2,few,TRBV7-9
CSARTSGGAYEQYF,TRBJ2-7,.,TRBV20-1
CSAPRQGQYEQYF,TRBJ2-7,.,TRBV20-1
CASSLTALNTEAFF,TRBJ1-1,few,TRBV7-9
CASSTEGTGLNQPQHF,TRBJ1-5,.,TRBV6-1
CASSTGGRKEQYF,TRBJ2-7,few,TRBV28
CASSLGAGGTRADMQYF,TRBJ2-3,.,TRBV7-9
CASSLDVPDRIDSNQPQHF,TRBJ1-5,medium-sized,TRBV11-3
CASSPQGVTNYGYTF,TRBJ1-2,.,TRBV28
CAISLQGMNTEAFF,TRBJ1-1,.,TRBV10-3
CAISDGSQPQHF,TRBJ1-5,few,TRBV10-3
CASSLFLSSSPNEQFF,TRBJ2-1,.,TRBV7-9
CASSFWDRGFNPSYEQYF,TRBJ2-7,.,TRBV12-3/TRBV12-4
CASGRGQAYEQYF,TRBJ2-7,once,TRBV6-1
CASSLRGGITEAFF,TRBJ1-1,once,TRBV18
CSARRTGPFGSAFF,TRBJ1-1,once,TRBV20-1
CASSYSATGDTQYF,TRBJ2-3,.,TRBV6-5
CASSYGRGPSPLHF,TRBJ1-6,.,TRBV27
CASSTTAYEQYF,TRBJ2-7,few,TRBV11-3
CASSLRGVDIYNEQFF,TRBJ2-1,.,TRBV27
CSAVRGYLVQFF,TRBJ2-1,.,TRBV20-1
CSARDPVQAANTGELFF,TRBJ2-2,.,TRBV20-1
CASSLFQGAGGYTF,TRBJ1-2,few,TRBV7-9
CATSRARAYNEQFF,TRBJ2-1,.,TRBV15
CASSVEQYF,TRBJ2-7,.,TRBV9
CSALDGSYNSPLHF,TRBJ1-6,few,TRBV29-1
CASSLERGGGEYTQYF,TRBJ2-3,few,TRBV11-3
CASSPGGDEAEDTQYF,TRBJ2-3,.,TRBV18
CASRVGTGIYEQFF,TRBJ2-1,.,TRBV10-3
CASSEGGTGYHEQYF,TRBJ2-7,few,TRBV10-1
CSGHRGQSSVNTEAFF,TRBJ1-1,.,TRBV29-1